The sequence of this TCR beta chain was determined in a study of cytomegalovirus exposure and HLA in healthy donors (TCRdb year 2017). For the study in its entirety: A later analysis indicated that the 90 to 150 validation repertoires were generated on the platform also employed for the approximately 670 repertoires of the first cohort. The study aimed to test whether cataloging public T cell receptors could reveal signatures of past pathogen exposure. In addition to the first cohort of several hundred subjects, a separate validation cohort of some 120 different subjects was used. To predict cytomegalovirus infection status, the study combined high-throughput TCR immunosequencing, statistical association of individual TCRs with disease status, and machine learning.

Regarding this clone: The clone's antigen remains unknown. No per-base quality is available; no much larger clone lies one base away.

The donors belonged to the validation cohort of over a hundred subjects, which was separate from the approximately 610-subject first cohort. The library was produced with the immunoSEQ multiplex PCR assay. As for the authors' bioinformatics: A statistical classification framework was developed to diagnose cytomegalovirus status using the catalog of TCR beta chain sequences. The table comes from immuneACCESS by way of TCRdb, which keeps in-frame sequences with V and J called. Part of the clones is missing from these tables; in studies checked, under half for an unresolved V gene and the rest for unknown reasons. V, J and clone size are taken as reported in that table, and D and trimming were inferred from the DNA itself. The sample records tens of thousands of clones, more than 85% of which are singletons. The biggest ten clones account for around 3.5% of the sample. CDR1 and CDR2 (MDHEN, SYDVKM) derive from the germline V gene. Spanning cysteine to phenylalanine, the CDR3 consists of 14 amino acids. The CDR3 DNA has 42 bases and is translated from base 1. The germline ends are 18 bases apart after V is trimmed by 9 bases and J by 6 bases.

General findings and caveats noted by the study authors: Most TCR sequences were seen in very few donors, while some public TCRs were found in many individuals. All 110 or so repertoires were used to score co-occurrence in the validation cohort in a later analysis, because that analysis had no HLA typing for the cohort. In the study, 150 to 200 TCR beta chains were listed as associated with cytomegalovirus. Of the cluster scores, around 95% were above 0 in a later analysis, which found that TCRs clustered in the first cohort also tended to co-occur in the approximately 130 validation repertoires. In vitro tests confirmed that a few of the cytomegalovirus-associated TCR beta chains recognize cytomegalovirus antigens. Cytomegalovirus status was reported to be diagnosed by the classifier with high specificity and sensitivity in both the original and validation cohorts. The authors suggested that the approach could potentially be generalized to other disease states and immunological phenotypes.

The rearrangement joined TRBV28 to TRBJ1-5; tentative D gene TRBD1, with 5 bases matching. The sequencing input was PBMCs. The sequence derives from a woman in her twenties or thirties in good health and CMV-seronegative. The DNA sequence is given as TGTGCCAGTTTAGTTCCGGGGGGTGGTCAGCCCCAGCATTTT. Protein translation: CASLVPGGGQPQHF.